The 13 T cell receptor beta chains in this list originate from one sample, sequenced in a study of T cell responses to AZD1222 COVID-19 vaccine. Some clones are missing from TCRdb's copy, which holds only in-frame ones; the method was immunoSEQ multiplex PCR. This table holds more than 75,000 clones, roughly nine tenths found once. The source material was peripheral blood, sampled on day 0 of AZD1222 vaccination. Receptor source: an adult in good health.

As DNA, the CDR3 is TGTGCCAGCAGCCGGGGACAGGAAACTAATTCACCCCTCCACTTT. Protein product: CASSRGQETNSPLHF. The genes are TRBV7-9 and TRBJ1-6, with 8 bases identical to TRBD1. V lost 5 bases, J lost 6 bases, and 6 bases stayed unmatched. The CDR3 is made up of 15 amino acids. Germline V gene data show CDR1 as SEHNR and CDR2 as FQNEAQ (reference sequence).

The CDR3 protein is CASSSGQPDYGYTF. CDR3 sequence (DNA): TGTGCCAGCAGTTCGGGTCAACCCGACTATGGCTACACCTTC. This sequence joins TRBV28 and TRBJ1-2; no reliable D call. Germline V CDR1 and CDR2: MDHEN, SYDVKM. The CDR3 contains 14 residues. V was shortened by 4 bases and J by 3 bases, with 12 bases between the two germline ends.

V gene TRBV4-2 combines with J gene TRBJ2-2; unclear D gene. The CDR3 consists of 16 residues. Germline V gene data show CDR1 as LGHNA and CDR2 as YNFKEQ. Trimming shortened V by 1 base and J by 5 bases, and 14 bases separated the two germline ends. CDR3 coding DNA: TGTGCCAGCAGCCAAGGGGGAATAGCCGGGACCGGGGAGCTGTTTTTT. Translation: CASSQGGIAGTGELFF.

Here the CDR3 reads CASSQDRVGTVKANEKLFF. CDR3 nucleotides: TGTGCCAGCAGCCAAGATCGTGTCGGGACCGTGAAGGCTAATGAAAAACTGTTTTTT. The chain employs TRBV3-1 (or the pseudogene TRBV3-2) and TRBJ1-4; D perhaps matches TRBD1 (5 bases). Trimming took off 0 bases at V and 3 bases at J, with 20 bases between the two ends. Germline values: CDR1 LGHDT, CDR2 YNNKEL (reference sequence). The CDR3 has 19 amino acids.

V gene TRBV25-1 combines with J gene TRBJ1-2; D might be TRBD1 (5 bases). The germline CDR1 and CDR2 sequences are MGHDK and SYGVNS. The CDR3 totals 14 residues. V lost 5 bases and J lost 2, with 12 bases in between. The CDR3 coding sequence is TGTGCCAGCAGTCTCGGACACCGGAACTATGGCTACACCTTC. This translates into CASSLGHRNYGYTF.

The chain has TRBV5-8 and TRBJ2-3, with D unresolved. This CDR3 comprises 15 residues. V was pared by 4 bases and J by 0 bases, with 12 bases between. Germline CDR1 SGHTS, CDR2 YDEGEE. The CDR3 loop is CASSPGGGSTDTQYF. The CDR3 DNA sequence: TGTGCCAGCAGCCCAGGCGGCGGAAGCACAGATACGCAGTATTTT.

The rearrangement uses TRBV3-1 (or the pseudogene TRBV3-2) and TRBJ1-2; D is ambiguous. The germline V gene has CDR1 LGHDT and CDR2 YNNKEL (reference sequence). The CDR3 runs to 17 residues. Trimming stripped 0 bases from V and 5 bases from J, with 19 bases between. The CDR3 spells CASSQDRVNTDPYGYTF. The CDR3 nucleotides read TGTGCCAGCAGCCAAGATCGGGTGAACACGGACCCTTATGGCTACACCTTC.

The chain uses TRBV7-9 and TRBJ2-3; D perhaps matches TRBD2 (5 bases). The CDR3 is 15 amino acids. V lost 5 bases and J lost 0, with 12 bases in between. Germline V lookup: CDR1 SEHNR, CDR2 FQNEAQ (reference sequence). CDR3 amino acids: CASSAGLGSTDTQYF. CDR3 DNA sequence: TGTGCCAGCAGCGCCGGACTGGGGAGCACAGATACGCAGTATTTT.

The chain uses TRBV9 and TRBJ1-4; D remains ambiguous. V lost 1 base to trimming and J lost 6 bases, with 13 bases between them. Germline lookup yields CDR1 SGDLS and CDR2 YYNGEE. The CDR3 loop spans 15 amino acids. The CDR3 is CASSVSPLGHEKLFF. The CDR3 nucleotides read TGTGCCAGCAGCGTATCCCCCCTCGGACATGAAAAACTGTTTTTT.

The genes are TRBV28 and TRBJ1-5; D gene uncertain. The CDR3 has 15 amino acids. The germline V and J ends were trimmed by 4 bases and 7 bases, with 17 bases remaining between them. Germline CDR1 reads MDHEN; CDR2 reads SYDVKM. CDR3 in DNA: TGTGCCAGCAGTTCCGGGTTTCCCGGACGCCAGCCCCAGCATTTT. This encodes CASSSGFPGRQPQHF.

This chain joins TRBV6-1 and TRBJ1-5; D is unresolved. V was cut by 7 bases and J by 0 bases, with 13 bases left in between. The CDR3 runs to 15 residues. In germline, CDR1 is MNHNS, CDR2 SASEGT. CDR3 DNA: TGTGCCAGCATGGCTCTCAAATATAGCAATCAGCCCCAGCATTTT. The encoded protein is CASMALKYSNQPQHF.

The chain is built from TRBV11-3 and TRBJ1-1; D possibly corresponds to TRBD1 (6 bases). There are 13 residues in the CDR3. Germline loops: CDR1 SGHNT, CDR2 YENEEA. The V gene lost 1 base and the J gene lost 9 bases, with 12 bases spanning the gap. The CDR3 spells CASSLAPQGKAFF. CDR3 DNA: TGTGCCAGCAGCTTAGCCCCACAGGGAAAAGCTTTCTTT.

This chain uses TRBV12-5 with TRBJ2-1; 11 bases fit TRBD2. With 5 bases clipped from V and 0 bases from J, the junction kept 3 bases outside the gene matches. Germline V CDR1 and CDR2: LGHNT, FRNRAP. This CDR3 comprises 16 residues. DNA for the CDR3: TGTGCTAGTGGTAGGGGACTAGCGGACTCCTACAATGAGCAGTTCTTC. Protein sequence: CASGRGLADSYNEQFF. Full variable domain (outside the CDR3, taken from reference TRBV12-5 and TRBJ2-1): DARVTQTPRHKVTEMGQEVTMRCQPILGHNTVFWYRQTMMQGLELLAYFRNRAPLDDSGMPKDRFSAEMPDATLATLKIQPSEPRDSAVYFCASGRGLADSYNEQFFGPGTRLTVL.